What follows are 8 T cell receptor beta chains derived from one specimen sequenced in a study of patients and donors after allogeneic stem cell transplantation. TCRdb re-derived calls from the RT-PCR reads in MiXCR, one entry per CDR3 protein. The sample lists roughly 200,000 distinct CDR3 sequences, around two fifths occurring once. Sequenced: blood, either unsorted or a sorted T cell fraction (not recorded which). Every receptor here comes from a human donor who was either an allogeneic HSCT recipient or a stem cell or donor lymphocyte infusion donor (not recorded which). It is not recorded whose cells these are; they may come from a transplant donor.

This chain uses TRBV9 with TRBJ2-7, with D hard to call. This CDR3 has 16 residues. V lost 1 base and J lost 5, with 19 bases in between. CDR1 SGDLS and CDR2 YYNGEE come from the germline V gene. The CDR3 DNA follows: TGTGCCAGCAGCGTAAGAAGATCCATCCCCCCTCACGAGCAGTACTTC. It encodes CASSVRRSIPPHEQYF.

CDR3 residues: CASRRQTGELFF. The DNA for the CDR3 is TGTGCCAGCAGGAGGCAAACCGGGGAGCTGTTTTTT. The rearrangement joins TRBV2 to TRBJ2-2, with D unresolved. This CDR3 region has 12 residues. Trimming stripped 6 bases from V and 5 bases from J, with 7 bases between. In germline, CDR1 is SNHLY, CDR2 FYNNEI.

The J gene is TRBJ1-1, the V gene TRBV7-3, with 7 bases matching TRBD1. Germline assignment: CDR1 SGHTA and CDR2 FQGTGA. The CDR3 length is 15 residues. Trimming at V came to 3 bases and at J to 0 bases, leaving 4 bases not matched to a gene. CDR3 sequence (DNA): TGTGCCAGCAGCTTGACAGGGAATATGAACACTGAAGCTTTCTTT. Translating gives CASSLTGNMNTEAFF.

This sequence joins TRBV29-1 and TRBJ2-6; 7 bases are a match to TRBD1. Germline V CDR1 and CDR2: SQVTM, ANQGSEA. The CDR3 has 14 residues. Trimming removed 3 bases from V and 10 bases from J; junction bases left unmatched: 9. The CDR3 DNA reads TGCAGCGTTGATGATCGGACAGGAATAAACGTCCTGACTTTC. Residues: CSVDDRTGINVLTF.

This clonotype came up once. The genes are TRBV29-1 and TRBJ1-2, with D hard to call. The V gene's germline CDR1 is SQVTM and CDR2 ANQGSEA. The ends were cut back, 3 bases at V and 5 bases at J, with 13 bases in the middle. CDR3 length equals 13 residues. The CDR3 DNA reads as TGCAGCGTTGACCCACTGCTAGGGTATGGCTACACCTTC. Translation gives CSVDPLLGYGYTF.

This rearrangement joins TRBV7-9 to TRBJ2-5, with 9 nucleotides matching TRBD1. The CDR3 extends over 15 amino acids. With V trimmed by 5 bases and J by 4 bases, 8 bases remained unmatched. CDR1 is SEHNR and CDR2 is FQNEAQ in the germline V gene (reference sequence). The CDR3 region is CASSKTGGYRETQYF. For the CDR3, the DNA is TGTGCCAGCAGCAAAACAGGGGGCTATCGAGAGACCCAGTACTTC.

The chain employs TRBV4-3 and TRBJ2-3; 8 bases are shared with TRBD1. Germline V gene lookup returns CDR1 LGHNA and CDR2 YSLEER. The CDR3 contains 18 residues. The V and J ends lost 0 bases and 5 bases, in that order; junction bases with no gene match: 13. The CDR3 loop reads CASSQEAGRGLGKDTQYF. CDR3 nucleotides: TGCGCCAGCAGCCAAGAGGCGGGCAGGGGGCTTGGCAAAGATACGCAGTATTTT.

A few counts support this clonotype. This chain uses TRBV5-6 with TRBJ2-1; a possible D gene is TRBD1 (6 bases). Germline lookup yields CDR1 SGHDT and CDR2 YYEEEE. Between the trimmed V and J ends, which lost 1 base and 12 bases, there was a span of 11 bases. The CDR3 runs 12 residues. CDR3 nucleotides: TGTGCCAGCAGCTTGCCACAGGGATGGCAGTTCTTC. It is translated as CASSLPQGWQFF. The variable domain in full, with the rest retrieved from reference TRBV5-6 and TRBJ2-1, is DAGVTQSPTHLIKTRGQQVTLRCSPKSGHDTVSWYQQALGQGPQFIFQYYEEEERQRGNFPDRFSGHQFPNYSSELNVNALLLGDSALYLCASSLPQGWQFFGPGTRLTVL.